The present T cell receptor (beta chain) was sequenced within a study of T cells in Graves' hyperthyroidism and ophthalmopathy. The V gene's germline CDR1 is LNHNV and CDR2 YYDKDF (reference sequence). Trimming cost V 3 bases and J 3 bases; bases outside gene matches: 6. This CDR3 is 16 amino acids long. Study outcomes and limitations: Stable hyperthyroidism was told apart from ophthalmopathy by a model built on 13 V-J features.

As to this clonotype: Its antigen remains unidentified.

Researchers took RNA transcripts and amplified the TCR beta CDR3 regions from them. During a first-round RT-PCR of the TCR CDR3, the HTBI primer set was used. TCRdb re-analysed the multiplex PCR reads in MiXCR, keeping a single row per CDR3 protein. This table has about 210,000 distinct CDR3 sequences, roughly a sixth appearing once. Sequencing input: blood. This TCR was sampled from a man between 45 and 60 years old with Graves' hyperthyroidism. The chain joins TRBV15 to TRBJ2-1, with TRBD1 matching over 9 bases. The CDR3, as DNA: TGTGCCACCAGCAGTGAGGACAGGGGACACTACAATGAGCAGTTCTTC. Translating it yields CATSSEDRGHYNEQFF.